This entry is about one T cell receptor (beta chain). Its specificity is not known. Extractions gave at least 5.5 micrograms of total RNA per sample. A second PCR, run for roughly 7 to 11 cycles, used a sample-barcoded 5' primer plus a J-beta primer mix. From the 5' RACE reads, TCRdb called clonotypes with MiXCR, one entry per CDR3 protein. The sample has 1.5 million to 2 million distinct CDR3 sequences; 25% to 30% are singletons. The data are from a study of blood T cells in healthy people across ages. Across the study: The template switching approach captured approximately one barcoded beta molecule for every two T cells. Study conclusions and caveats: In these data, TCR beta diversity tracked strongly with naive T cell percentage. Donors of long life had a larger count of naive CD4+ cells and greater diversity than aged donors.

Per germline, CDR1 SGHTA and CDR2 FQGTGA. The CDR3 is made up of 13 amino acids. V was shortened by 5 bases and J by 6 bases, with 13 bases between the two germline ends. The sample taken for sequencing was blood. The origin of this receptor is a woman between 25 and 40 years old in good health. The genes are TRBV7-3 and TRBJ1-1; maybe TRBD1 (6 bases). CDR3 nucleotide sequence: TGTGCCAGCAGCCTTACAGGGCCCTCTGAAGCTTTCTTT. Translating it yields CASSLTGPSEAFF.